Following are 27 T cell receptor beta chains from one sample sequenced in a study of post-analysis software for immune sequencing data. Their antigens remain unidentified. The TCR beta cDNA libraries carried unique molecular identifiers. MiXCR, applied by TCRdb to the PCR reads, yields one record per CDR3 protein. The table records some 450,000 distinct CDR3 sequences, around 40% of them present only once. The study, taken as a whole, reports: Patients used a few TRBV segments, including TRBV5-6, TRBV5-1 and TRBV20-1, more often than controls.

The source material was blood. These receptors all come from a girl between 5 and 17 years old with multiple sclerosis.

The chain's CDR3 is CASSYKTEAFF. The CDR3 DNA reads as TGTGCCAGCAGTTATAAGACTGAAGCTTTCTTT. The chain employs TRBV6-5 and TRBJ1-1; D gene ambiguous. The germline CDR1 and CDR2 sequences are MNHEY and SVGAGI. The V gene lost 3 bases and the J gene lost 5 bases, with 4 bases spanning the gap. The CDR3 length is 11 residues.

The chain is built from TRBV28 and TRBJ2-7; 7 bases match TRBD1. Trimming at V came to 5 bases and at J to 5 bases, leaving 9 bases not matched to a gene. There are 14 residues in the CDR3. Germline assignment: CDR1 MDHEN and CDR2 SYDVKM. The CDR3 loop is CASSTTQGKDEQYF. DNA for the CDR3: TGTGCCAGCAGTACAACACAGGGGAAGGACGAGCAGTACTTC.

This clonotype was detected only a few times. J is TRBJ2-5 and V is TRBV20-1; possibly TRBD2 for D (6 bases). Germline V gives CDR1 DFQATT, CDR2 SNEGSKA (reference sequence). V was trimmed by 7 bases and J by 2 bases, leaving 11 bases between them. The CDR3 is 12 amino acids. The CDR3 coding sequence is TGCAGTGGCAGACTAGATCAAGAGACCCAGTACTTC. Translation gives CSGRLDQETQYF.

The CDR3 DNA reads TGTGCCAGCAGCTTAACCGGGAACGAAGAGACCCAGTACTTC. Protein sequence: CASSLTGNEETQYF. The genes are TRBV13 and TRBJ2-5; D perhaps matches TRBD2 (5 bases). Germline values: CDR1 PRHDT, CDR2 FYEKMQ (reference sequence). This CDR3 has 14 residues. V was shortened by 2 bases and J by 3 bases, with 10 bases between the two germline ends.

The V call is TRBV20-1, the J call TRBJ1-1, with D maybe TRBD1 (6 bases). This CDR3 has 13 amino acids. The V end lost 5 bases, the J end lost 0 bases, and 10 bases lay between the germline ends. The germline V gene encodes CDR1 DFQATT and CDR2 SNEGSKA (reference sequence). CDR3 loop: CSAVGQLNTEAFF. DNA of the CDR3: TGCAGTGCTGTTGGACAGTTGAACACTGAAGCTTTCTTT.

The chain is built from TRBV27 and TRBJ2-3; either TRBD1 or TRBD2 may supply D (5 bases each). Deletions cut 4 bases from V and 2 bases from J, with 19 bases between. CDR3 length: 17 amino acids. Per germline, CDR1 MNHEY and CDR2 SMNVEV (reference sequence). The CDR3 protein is CASSSLTLEGLTDTQYF. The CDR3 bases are TGTGCCAGCAGTTCCCTGACTCTCGAGGGGCTCACAGATACGCAGTATTTT.

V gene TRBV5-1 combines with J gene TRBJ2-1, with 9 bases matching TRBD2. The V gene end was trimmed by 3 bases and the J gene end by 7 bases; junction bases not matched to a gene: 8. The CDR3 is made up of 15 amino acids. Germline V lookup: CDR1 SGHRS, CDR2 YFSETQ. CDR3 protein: CASSSNSGSRNEQFF. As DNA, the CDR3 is TGCGCCAGCAGCTCCAATAGCGGGAGTCGGAATGAGCAGTTCTTC. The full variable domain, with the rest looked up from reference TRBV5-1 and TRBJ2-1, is KAGVTQTPRYLIKTRGQQVTLSCSPISGHRSVSWYQQTPGQGLQFLFEYFSETQRNKGNFPGRFSGRQFSNSRSEMNVSTLELGDSALYLCASSSNSGSRNEQFFGPGTRLTVL.

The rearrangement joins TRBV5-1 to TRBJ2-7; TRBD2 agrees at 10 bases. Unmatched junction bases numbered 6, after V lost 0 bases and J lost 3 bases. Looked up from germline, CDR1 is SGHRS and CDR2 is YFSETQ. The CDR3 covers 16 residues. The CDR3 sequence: CASSLASGRPFYEQYF. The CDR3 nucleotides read TGCGCCAGCAGCTTGGCTAGCGGGAGACCGTTCTACGAGCAGTACTTC.

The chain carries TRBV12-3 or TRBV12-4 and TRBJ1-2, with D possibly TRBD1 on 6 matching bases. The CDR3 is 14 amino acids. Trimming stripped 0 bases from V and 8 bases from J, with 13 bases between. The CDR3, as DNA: TGTGCCAGCAGTTTAGCGATCGACAGGCGGGGCTACACCTTC. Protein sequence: CASSLAIDRRGYTF.

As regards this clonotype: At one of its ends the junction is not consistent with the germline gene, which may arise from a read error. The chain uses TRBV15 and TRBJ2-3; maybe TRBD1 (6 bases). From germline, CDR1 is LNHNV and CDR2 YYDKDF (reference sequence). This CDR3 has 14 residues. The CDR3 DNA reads TGTGTCACCAGCCACAGGGTTGGCACAGATACGCAGTATTTT. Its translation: CVTSHRVGTDTQYF.

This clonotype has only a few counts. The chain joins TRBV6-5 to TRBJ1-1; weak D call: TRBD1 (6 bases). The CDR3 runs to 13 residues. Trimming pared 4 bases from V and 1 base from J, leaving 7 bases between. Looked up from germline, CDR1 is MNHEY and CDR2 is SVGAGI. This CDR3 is CASSSQGNTEAFF. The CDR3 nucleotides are TGTGCCAGCAGTTCACAGGGGAACACTGAAGCTTTCTTT.

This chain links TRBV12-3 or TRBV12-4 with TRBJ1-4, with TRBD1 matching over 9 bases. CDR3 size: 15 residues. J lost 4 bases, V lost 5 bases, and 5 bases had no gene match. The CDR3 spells CASSRSTGGNEKLFF. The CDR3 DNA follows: TGTGCCAGCAGTCGTTCGACAGGGGGTAATGAAAAACTGTTTTTT.

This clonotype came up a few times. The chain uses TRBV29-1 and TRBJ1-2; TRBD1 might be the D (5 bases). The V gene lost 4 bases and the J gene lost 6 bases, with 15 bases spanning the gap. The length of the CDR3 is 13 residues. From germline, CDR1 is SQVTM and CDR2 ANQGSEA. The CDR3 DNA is TGCAGCGTTGTGTCGGGGACGAGGGATGGCTACACCTTC. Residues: CSVVSGTRDGYTF.

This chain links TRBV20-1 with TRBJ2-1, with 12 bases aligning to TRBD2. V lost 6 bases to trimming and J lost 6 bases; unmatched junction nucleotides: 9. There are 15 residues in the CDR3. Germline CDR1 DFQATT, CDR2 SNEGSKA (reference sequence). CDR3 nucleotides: TGCAGTGCCCGAGCTAGCGGGAGGGGACTCAATGAGCAGTTCTTC. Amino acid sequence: CSARASGRGLNEQFF.

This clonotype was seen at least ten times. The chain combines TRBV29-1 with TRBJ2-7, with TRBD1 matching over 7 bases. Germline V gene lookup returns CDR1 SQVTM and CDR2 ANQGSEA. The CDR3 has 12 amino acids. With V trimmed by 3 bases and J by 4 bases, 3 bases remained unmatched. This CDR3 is CSVEDRPYEQYF. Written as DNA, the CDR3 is TGCAGCGTTGAGGACAGGCCATACGAGCAGTACTTC.

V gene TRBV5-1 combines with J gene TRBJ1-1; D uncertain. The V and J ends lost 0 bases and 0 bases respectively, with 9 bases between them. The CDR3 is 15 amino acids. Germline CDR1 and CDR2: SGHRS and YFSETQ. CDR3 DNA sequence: TGCGCCAGCAGCTTGGGGAAGGACCTGAACACTGAAGCTTTCTTT. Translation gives CASSLGKDLNTEAFF.

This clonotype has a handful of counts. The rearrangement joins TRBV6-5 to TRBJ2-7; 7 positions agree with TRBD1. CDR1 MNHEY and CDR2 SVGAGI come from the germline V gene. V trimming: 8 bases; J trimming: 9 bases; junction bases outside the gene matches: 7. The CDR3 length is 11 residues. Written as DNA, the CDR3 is TGTGCCAGCTTACGACAGGGCCGGCAGTACTTC. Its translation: CASLRQGRQYF.

The CDR3 DNA reads as TGCAGTGCTAGAGCCGGGACAGGGGAATACGAAAAACTGTTTTTT. Residues: CSARAGTGEYEKLFF. The rearrangement links TRBV20-1 to TRBJ1-4, with 10 positions matching TRBD1. Germline V lookup: CDR1 DFQATT, CDR2 SNEGSKA (reference sequence). The length of the CDR3 is 15 residues. The J segment lost 8 bases and the V segment lost 1 base, leaving 7 bases of the junction unmatched.

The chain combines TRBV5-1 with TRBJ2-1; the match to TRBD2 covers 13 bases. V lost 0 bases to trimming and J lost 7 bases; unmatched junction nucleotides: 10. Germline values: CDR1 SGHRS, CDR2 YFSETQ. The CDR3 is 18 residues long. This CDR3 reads CASSLGGTSGRAGNEQFF. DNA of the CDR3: TGCGCCAGCAGCTTGGGAGGAACTAGCGGGAGGGCCGGGAATGAGCAGTTCTTC.

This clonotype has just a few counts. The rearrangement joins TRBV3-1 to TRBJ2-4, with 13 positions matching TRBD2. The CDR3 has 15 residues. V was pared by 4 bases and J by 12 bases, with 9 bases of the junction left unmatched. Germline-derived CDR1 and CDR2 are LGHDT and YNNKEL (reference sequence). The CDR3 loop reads CASSPRTSGSGGQYF. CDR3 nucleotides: TGTGCCAGCAGCCCCAGGACTAGCGGGAGTGGCGGTCAGTACTTC. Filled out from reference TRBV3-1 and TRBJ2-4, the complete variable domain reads DTAVSQTPKYLVTQMGNDKSIKCEQNLGHDTMYWYKQDSKKFLKIMFSYNNKELIINETVPNRFSPKSPDKAHLNLHINSLELGDSAVYFCASSPRTSGSGGQYFGAGTRLSVL.

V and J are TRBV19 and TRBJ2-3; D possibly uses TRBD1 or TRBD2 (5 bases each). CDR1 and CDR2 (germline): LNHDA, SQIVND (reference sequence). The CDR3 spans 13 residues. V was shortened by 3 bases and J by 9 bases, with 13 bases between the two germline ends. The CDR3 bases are TGTGCCAGTAGTATCGAGGGGACGGAGACGCAGTATTTT. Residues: CASSIEGTETQYF. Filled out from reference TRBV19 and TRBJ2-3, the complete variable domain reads DGGITQSPKYLFRKEGQNVTLSCEQNLNHDAMYWYRQDPGQGLRLIYYSQIVNDFQKGDIAEGYSVSREKKESFPLTVTSAQKNPTAFYLCASSIEGTETQYFGPGTRLTVL.

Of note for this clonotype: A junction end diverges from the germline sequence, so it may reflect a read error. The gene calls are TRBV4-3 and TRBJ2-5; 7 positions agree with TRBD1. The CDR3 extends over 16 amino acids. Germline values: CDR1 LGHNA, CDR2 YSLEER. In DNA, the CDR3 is TGCGCCTGCAGCCAAGAAGGGGGCGCCGAGGGAGAGACCCAGTACTTC. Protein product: CACSQEGGAEGETQYF.

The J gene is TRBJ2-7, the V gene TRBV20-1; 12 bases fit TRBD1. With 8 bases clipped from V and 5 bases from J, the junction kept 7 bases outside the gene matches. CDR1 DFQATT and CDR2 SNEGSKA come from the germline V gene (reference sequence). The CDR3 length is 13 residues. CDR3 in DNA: TGCAGTCTCATGGGGACAGGGGGCGACGAGCAGTACTTC. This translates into CSLMGTGGDEQYF.

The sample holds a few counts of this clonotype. The CDR3 loop reads CASSELTGYGYTF. Written as DNA, the CDR3 is TGTGCCAGCAGTGAATTAACCGGGTATGGCTACACCTTC. The rearrangement uses TRBV25-1 and TRBJ1-2; D gene uncertain. The ends were cut back, 1 base at V and 5 bases at J, with 8 bases in the middle. The CDR3 has 13 amino acids. CDR1 and CDR2 (germline): MGHDK, SYGVNS.

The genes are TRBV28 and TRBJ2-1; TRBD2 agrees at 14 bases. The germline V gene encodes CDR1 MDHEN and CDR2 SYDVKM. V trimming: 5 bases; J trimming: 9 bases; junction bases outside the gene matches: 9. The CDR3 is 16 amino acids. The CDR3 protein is CASSAPGLAGVGEQFF. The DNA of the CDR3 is TGTGCCAGCAGTGCACCGGGACTAGCGGGAGTGGGTGAGCAGTTCTTC.

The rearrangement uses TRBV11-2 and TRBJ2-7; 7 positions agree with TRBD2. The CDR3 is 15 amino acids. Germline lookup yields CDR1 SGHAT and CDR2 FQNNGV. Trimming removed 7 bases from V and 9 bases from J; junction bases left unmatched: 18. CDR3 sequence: CASTNTRASGGRQYF. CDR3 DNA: TGTGCCAGCACCAATACTCGGGCTAGCGGAGGCCGGCAGTACTTC. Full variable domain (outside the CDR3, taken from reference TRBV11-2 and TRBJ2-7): EAGVAQSPRYKIIEKRQSVAFWCNPISGHATLYWYQQILGQGPKLLIQFQNNGVVDDSQLPKDRFSAERLKGVDSTLKIQPAKLEDSAVYLCASTNTRASGGRQYFGPGTRLTVT.

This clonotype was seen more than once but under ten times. Here the CDR3 reads CASSPNLQGGLAGSYNEQFF. CDR3 coding DNA: TGTGCCAGCAGTCCGAATCTACAGGGGGGACTAGCTGGCTCCTACAATGAGCAGTTCTTC. The rearrangement links TRBV6-1 to TRBJ2-1; possibly TRBD2 for D (9 bases). V lost 5 bases and J 0 bases, leaving 26 bases between the germline ends. The CDR3 extends over 20 amino acids. CDR1 MNHNS and CDR2 SASEGT come from the germline V gene.